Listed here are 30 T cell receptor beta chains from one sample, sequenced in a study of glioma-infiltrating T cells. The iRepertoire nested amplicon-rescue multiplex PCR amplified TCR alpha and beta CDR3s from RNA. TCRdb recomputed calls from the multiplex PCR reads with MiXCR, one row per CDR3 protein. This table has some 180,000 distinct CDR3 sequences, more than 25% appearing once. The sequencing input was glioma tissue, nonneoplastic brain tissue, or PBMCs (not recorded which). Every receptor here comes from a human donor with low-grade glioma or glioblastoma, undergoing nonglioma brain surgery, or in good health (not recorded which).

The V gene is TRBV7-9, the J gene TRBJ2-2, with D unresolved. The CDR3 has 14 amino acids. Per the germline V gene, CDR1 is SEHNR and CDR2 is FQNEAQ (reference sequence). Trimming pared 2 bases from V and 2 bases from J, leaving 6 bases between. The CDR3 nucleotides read TGTGCCAGCAGCTTACTCTATAACACCGGGGAGCTGTTTTTT. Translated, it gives CASSLLYNTGELFF. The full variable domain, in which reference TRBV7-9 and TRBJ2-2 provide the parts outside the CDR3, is DTGVSQNPRHKITKRGQNVTFRCDPISEHNRLYWYRQTLGQGPEFLTYFQNEAQLEKSRLLSDRFSAERPKGSFSTLEIQRTEQGDSAMYLCASSLLYNTGELFFGEGSRLTVL.

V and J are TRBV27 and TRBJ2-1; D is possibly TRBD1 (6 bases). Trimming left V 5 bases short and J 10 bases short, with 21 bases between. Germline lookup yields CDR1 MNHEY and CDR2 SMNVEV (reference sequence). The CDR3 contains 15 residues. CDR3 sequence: CASSLNQGKEEEQFF. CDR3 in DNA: TGTGCCAGCAGTCTAAATCAGGGGAAAGAGGAGGAGCAGTTCTTC.

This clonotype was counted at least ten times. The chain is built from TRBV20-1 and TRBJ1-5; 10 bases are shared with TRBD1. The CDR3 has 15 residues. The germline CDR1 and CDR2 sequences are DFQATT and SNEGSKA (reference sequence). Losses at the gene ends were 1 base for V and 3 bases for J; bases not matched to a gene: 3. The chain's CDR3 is CSARAGTGVNQPQHF. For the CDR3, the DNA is TGCAGTGCTAGAGCCGGGACAGGGGTCAATCAGCCCCAGCATTTT.

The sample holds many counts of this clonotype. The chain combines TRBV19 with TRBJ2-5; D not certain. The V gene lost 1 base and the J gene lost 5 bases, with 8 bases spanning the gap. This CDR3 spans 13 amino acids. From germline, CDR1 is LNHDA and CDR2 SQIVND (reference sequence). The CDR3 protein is CASSIAGYETQYF. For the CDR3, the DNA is TGTGCCAGTAGTATAGCGGGCTATGAGACCCAGTACTTC.

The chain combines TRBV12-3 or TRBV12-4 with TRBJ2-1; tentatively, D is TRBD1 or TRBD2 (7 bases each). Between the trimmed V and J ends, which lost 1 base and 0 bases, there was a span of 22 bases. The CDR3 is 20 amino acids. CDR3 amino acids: CASSLEGGGRGRGSYNEQFF. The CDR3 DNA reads TGTGCCAGCAGTTTAGAAGGTGGGGGCAGGGGGAGGGGCTCCTACAATGAGCAGTTCTTC.

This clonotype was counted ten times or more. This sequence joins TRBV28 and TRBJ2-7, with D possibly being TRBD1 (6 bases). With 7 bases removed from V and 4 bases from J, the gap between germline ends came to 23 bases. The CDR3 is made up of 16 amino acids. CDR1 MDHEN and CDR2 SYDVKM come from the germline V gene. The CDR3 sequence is CASTPGGGAMSYEQYF. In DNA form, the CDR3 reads TGTGCCAGCACCCCTGGTGGGGGCGCTATGTCTTACGAGCAGTACTTC.

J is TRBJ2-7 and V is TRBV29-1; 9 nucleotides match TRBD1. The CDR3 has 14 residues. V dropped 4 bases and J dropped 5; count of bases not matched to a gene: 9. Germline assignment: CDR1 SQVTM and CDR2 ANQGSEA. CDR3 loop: CSVGDWTGDHEQYF. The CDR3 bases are TGCAGCGTTGGGGACTGGACAGGGGACCACGAGCAGTACTTC.

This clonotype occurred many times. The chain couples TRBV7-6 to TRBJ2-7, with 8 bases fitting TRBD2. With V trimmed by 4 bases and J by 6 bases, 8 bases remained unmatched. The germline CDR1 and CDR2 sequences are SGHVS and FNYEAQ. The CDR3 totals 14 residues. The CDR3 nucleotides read TGTGCCAGCAGCTCCTCGGGGGGGGGAAGCGAGCAGTACTTC. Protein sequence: CASSSSGGGSEQYF.

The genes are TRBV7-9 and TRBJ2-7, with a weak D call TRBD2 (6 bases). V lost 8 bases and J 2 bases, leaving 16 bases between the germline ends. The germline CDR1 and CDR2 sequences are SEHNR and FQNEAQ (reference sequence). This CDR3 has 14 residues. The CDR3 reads CASSLTGDTYEQYF. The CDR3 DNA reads TGTGCCAGCTCTCTGACGGGAGATACCTACGAGCAGTACTTC.

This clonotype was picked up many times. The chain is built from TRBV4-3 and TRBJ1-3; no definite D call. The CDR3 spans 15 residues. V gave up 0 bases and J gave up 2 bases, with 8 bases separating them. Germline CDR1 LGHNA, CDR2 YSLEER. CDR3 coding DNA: TGCGCCAGCAGCCAAGATAGGTCGACTGGAAACACCATATATTTT. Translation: CASSQDRSTGNTIYF.

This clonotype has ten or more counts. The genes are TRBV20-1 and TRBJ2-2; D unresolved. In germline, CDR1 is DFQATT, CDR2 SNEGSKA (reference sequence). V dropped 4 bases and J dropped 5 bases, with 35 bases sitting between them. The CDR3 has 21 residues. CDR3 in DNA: TGCAGTGCTACGGAGTCGACCGAGCGCCTGGTACGGTACACGGCGACCGGGGAGCTGTTTTTT. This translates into CSATESTERLVRYTATGELFF.

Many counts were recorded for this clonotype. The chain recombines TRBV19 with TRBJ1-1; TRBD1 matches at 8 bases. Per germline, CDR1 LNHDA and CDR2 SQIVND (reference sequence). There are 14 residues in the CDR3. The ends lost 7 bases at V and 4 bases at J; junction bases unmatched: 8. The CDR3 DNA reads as TGTGCCAGTACCCAGGGGGCCTTGGTCACTGAAGCTTTCTTT. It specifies CASTQGALVTEAFF.

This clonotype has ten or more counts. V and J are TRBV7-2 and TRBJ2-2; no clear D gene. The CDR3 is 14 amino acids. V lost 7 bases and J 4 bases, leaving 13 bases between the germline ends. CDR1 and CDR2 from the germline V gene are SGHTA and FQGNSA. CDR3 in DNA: TGTGCCAGCACTCGGTCAGAGCTCACCGGGGAGCTGTTTTTT. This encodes CASTRSELTGELFF.

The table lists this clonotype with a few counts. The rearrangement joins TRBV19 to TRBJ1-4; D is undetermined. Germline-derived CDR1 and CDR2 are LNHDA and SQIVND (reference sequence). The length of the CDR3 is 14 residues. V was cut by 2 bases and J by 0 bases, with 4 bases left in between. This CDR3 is CASSILSTNEKLFF. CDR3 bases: TGTGCCAGTAGTATATTGTCAACTAATGAAAAACTGTTTTTT.

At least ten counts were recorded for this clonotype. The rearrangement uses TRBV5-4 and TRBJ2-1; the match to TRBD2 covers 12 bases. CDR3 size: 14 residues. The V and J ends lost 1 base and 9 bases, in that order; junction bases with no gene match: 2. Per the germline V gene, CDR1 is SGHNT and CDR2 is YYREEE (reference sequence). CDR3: CASSLLAGGGEQFF. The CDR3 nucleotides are TGTGCCAGCAGCTTGCTAGCGGGAGGGGGTGAGCAGTTCTTC.

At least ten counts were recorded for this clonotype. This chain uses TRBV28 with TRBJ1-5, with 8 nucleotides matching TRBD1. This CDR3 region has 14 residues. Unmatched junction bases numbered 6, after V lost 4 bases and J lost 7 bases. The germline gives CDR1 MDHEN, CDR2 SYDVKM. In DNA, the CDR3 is TGTGCCAGCAGTTCGGGACAGGCTAGGCAGCCCCAGCATTTT. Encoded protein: CASSSGQARQPQHF.

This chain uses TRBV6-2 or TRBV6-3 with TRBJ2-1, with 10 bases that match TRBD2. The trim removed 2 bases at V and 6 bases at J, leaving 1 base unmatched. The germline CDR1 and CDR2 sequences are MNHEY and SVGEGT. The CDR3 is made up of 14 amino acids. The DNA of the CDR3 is TGTGCCAGCAGTTACCTAGCGGGAGCCAATGAGCAGTTCTTC. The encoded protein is CASSYLAGANEQFF.

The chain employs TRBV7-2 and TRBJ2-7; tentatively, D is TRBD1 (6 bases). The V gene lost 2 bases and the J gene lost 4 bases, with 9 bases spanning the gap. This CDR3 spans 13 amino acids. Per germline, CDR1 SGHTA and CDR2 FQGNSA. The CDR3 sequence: CASSLRRGYEQYF. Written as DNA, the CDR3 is TGTGCCAGCAGCTTACGTAGGGGGTACGAGCAGTACTTC.

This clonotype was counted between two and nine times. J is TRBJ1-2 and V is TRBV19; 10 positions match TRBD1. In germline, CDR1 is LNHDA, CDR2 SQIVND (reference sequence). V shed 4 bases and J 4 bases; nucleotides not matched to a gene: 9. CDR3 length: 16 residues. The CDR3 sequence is CASSRKTGGSGYGYTF. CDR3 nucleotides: TGTGCCAGTAGTAGAAAGACAGGGGGCAGTGGCTATGGCTACACCTTC.

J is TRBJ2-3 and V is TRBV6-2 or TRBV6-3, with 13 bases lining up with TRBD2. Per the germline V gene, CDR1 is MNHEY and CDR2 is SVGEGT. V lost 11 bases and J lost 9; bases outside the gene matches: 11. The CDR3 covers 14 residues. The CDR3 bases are TGTGCCCCCAGAAGTGGACTAGCGGGAGACACGCAGTATTTT. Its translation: CAPRSGLAGDTQYF.

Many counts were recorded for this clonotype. CDR3 in amino acids: CSARDREGVQFF. The CDR3 region has the DNA TGCAGTGCTCGGGACAGGGAAGGGGTACAGTTCTTC. The gene calls are TRBV20-1 and TRBJ2-1; 9 bases match TRBD1. The CDR3 is 12 amino acids. Germline CDR1 is DFQATT and CDR2 is SNEGSKA (reference sequence). The ends lost 5 bases at V and 13 bases at J; junction bases unmatched: 9.

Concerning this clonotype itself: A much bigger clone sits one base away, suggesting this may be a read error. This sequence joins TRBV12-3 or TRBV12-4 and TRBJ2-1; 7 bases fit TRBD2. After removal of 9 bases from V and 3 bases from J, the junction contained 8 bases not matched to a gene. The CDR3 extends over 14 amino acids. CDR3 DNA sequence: TGTGCCAGTAGTATCAGGACTAGCTACAATGAGCAGTTCTTC. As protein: CASSIRTSYNEQFF.

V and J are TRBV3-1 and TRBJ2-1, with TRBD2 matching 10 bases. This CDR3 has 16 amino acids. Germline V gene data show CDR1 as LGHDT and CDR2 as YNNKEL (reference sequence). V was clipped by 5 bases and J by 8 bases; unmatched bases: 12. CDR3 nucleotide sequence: TGTGCCAGCAGCACATGGACTATAGCGGGAGGTGATGAGCAGTTCTTC. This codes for CASSTWTIAGGDEQFF.

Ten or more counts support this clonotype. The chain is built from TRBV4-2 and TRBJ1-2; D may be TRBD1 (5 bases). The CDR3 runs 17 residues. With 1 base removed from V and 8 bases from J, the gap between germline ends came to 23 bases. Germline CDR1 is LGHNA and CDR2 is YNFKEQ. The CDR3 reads CASSQVGTPSHFGGYTF. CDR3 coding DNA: TGTGCCAGCAGCCAAGTAGGGACGCCCTCCCACTTCGGCGGCTACACCTTC.

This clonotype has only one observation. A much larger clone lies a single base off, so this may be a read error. The CDR3 DNA follows: TGTGCCAGCAGCCCGACTAGCGGGAGCGACGAGCAGTACTTC. It is translated as CASSPTSGSDEQYF. The chain couples TRBV3-1 to TRBJ2-7, with TRBD2 matching 12 bases. With 4 bases clipped from V and 5 bases from J, the junction kept 3 bases outside the gene matches. Germline CDR1 reads LGHDT; CDR2 reads YNNKEL (reference sequence). The CDR3 length is 14 residues.

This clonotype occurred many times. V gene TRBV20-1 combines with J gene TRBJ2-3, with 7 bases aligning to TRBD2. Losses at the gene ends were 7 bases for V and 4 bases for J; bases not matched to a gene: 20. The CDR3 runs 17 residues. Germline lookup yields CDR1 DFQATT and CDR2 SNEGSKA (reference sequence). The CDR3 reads CSVQGGEGRSVPDTQYF. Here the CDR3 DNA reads TGCAGTGTTCAGGGAGGGGAGGGCCGTAGTGTCCCAGATACGCAGTATTTT.

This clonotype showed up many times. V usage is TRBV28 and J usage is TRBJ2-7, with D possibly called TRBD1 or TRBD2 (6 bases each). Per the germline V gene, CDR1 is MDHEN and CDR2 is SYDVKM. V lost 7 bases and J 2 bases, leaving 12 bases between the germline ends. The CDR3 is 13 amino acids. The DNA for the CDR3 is TGTGCCAGCACCCTGGGGGGCCCCTACGAGCAGTACTTC. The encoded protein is CASTLGGPYEQYF.

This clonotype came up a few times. The CDR3 nucleotides read TGCGCCAGCAGCTTGGGACAGGGGACGAGGGAGCAGTACTTC. This codes for CASSLGQGTREQYF. The J gene is TRBJ2-7, the V gene TRBV5-1; 8 bases align to TRBD1. J was trimmed by 7 bases and V by 0 bases; bases with no gene match: 6. The CDR3 loop spans 14 amino acids. In germline, CDR1 is SGHRS, CDR2 YFSETQ. Filled out from reference TRBV5-1 and TRBJ2-7, the complete variable domain reads KAGVTQTPRYLIKTRGQQVTLSCSPISGHRSVSWYQQTPGQGLQFLFEYFSETQRNKGNFPGRFSGRQFSNSRSEMNVSTLELGDSALYLCASSLGQGTREQYFGPGTRLTVT.

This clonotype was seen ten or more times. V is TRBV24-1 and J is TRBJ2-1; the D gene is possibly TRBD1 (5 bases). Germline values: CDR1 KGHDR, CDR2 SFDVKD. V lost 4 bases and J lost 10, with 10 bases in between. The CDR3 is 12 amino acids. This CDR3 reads CATSDPGIEQFF. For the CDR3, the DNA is TGTGCCACCAGTGACCCAGGGATAGAGCAGTTCTTC.

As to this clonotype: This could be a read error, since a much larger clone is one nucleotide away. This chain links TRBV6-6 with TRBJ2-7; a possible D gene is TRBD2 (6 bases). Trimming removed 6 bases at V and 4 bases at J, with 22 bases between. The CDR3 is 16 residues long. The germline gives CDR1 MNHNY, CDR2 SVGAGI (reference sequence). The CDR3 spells CASRNSFTGVCYEQYF. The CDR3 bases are TGTGCCAGCAGGAACTCCTTTACGGGAGTATGTTACGAGCAGTACTTC.